The source of this TCR beta chain is a study of blood T cell repertoires in COVID-19. At the level of the study: Sources were T cells, B-cell-depleted T cells, or PBMCs; the material itself was cDNA or gDNA.

This clone was observed a single time. CDR1 SQVTM and CDR2 ANQGSEA come from the germline V gene. V was clipped by 4 bases and J by 3 bases, with 13 bases between them. This CDR3 has 13 residues. Original methodology: Amplifying reference gene primers gave estimates of nucleated cell counts. Assay used: immunoSEQ multiplex PCR; TCRdb lists only in-frame clones, some missing. From that table come the V and J calls and clone size; the DNA was used to work out D and trimming. This table holds about 66,000 clones, 85% to 90% found once. This TCR was sampled from a man between 50 and 59 years old with active COVID-19. This rearrangement joins TRBV29-1 to TRBJ2-7, with D unclear. Sequencing was performed on peripheral blood. This CDR3 is CSVARGLGYEQYF. The CDR3 coding sequence is TGCAGCGTTGCAAGAGGATTGGGCTACGAGCAGTACTTC.